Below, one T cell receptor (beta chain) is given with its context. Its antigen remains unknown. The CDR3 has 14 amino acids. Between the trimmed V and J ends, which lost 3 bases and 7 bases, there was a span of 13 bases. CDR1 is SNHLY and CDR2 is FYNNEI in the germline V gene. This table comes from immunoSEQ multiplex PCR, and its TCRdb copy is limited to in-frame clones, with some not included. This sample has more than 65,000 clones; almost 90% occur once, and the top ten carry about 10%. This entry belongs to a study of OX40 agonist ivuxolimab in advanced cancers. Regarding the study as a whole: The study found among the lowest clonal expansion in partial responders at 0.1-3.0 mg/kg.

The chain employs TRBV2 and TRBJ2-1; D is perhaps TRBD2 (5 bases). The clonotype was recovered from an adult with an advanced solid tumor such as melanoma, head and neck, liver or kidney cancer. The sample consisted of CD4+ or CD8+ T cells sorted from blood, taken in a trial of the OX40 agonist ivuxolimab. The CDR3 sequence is CASSESPGGNEQFF. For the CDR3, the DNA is TGTGCCAGCAGTGAGTCCCCTGGAGGAAATGAGCAGTTCTTC.